This TCR beta chain was captured in a study of radiation and T cells in renal cell carcinoma. Sequenced by immunoSEQ multiplex PCR; TCRdb stores in-frame clones only, minus some. Of 150,000 to 200,000 clones detected, 88% appear once; the ten largest clones hold around 10%. Looked up from germline, CDR1 is MGHDK and CDR2 is SYGVNS. CDR3 length equals 13 residues. V was clipped by 3 bases and J by 8 bases, with 10 bases between them. Noted time point: blood 4 weeks post-SBRT, at nephrectomy. Documented treatment: 15 Gy SBRT to primary tumor, nephrectomy 4 weeks later. Clear cell pathology was present in this patient's renal cell carcinoma.

The receptor was isolated from a woman between 50 and 59 years old with renal cell carcinoma. The chain recombines TRBV25-1 with TRBJ1-4; the D is unclear. Sequences were derived from blood, sampled from a patient whose treatment included radiotherapy and nephrectomy. The DNA of the CDR3 is TGTGCCAGCAGTGATCGGGGTGGGGAAAAACTGTTTTTT. Encoded protein: CASSDRGGEKLFF.